Below, 10 T cell receptor beta chains from the same sample are listed, as sequenced in a study of cytomegalovirus exposure and HLA in healthy donors. PCR involved 60 Vbeta and 13 Jbeta primers. TCRdb's table, derived via immunoSEQ multiplex PCR, lists solely in-frame clones and lacks some. The sample consists of 150,000 to 200,000 clones, about 81% of them appearing once. The sequenced sample consisted of PBMCs. These receptors came from a woman under 30 in good health and CMV-seropositive.

The V and J genes are TRBV5-1 and TRBJ2-7; TRBD2 matches 12 bases. The V and J ends lost 5 bases and 2 bases, in that order; junction bases with no gene match: 5. This CDR3 has 15 amino acids. Germline loops: CDR1 SGHRS, CDR2 YFSETQ. CDR3 in DNA: TGCGCCAGCAGGGCACTAGCGGGGGGCCCCTACGAGCAGTACTTC. Translation gives CASRALAGGPYEQYF. The full variable domain, with the rest looked up from reference TRBV5-1 and TRBJ2-7, is KAGVTQTPRYLIKTRGQQVTLSCSPISGHRSVSWYQQTPGQGLQFLFEYFSETQRNKGNFPGRFSGRQFSNSRSEMNVSTLELGDSALYLCASRALAGGPYEQYFGPGTRLTVT.

This chain joins TRBV4-1 and TRBJ1-1; the D gene is possibly TRBD1 (5 bases). The CDR3 totals 16 residues. CDR1 and CDR2 from the germline V gene are MGHRA and YSYEKL. Between the trimmed V and J ends, which lost 1 base and 1 base, there was a span of 13 bases. As DNA, the CDR3 is TGCGCCAGCAGCCAAGTCCTAGGACATTCGAACACTGAAGCTTTCTTT. This translates into CASSQVLGHSNTEAFF.

The chain joins TRBV2 to TRBJ1-4; no definite D call. The CDR3 covers 15 residues. Germline loops: CDR1 SNHLY, CDR2 FYNNEI. Between the trimmed V and J ends, which lost 7 bases and 5 bases, there was a span of 17 bases. CDR3 in amino acids: CASTSSREPNEKLFF. As DNA, the CDR3 is TGTGCCAGCACTAGTTCCCGGGAGCCCAATGAAAAACTGTTTTTT.

This clone showed up just a few times. The gene calls are TRBV5-4 and TRBJ2-7; 9 nucleotides match TRBD2. There are 13 residues in the CDR3. Germline V gene lookup returns CDR1 SGHNT and CDR2 YYREEE (reference sequence). Trimming removed 5 bases from V and 3 bases from J; junction bases left unmatched: 3. The chain's CDR3 is CASRERGDYEQYF. The CDR3 coding sequence is TGTGCCAGCAGGGAGCGGGGGGACTACGAGCAGTACTTC.

V gene TRBV7-3 combines with J gene TRBJ1-1, with a possible D match to TRBD1 (6 bases). CDR1 is SGHTA and CDR2 is FQGTGA in the germline V gene. The CDR3 is made up of 13 amino acids. V was cut by 4 bases and J by 2 bases, with 8 bases left in between. The CDR3 sequence: CASSWTVNTEAFF. In nucleotides, the CDR3 is TGTGCCAGCAGCTGGACAGTCAACACTGAAGCTTTCTTT. The full variable domain, with the rest looked up from reference TRBV7-3 and TRBJ1-1, is GAGVSQTPSNKVTEKGKYVELRCDPISGHTALYWYRQSLGQGPEFLIYFQGTGAADDSGLPNDRFFAVRPEGSVSTLKIQRTERGDSAVYLCASSWTVNTEAFFGQGTRLTVV.

The chain is built from TRBV6-1 and TRBJ1-4, with 10 nucleotides matching TRBD1. The length of the CDR3 is 14 residues. Trimming removed 4 bases from V and 5 bases from J; junction bases left unmatched: 1. Germline CDR1 is MNHNS and CDR2 is SASEGT. The CDR3 nucleotides read TGTGCCAGCAGTGTGGGACAGGGGAATGAAAAACTGTTTTTT. Its translation is CASSVGQGNEKLFF.

The CDR3 DNA reads TGTGCCAGCAGCAAAGAAGGGGAGGACGGGACCTACGAGCAGTACTTC. Residues: CASSKEGEDGTYEQYF. The rearrangement links TRBV21-1 to TRBJ2-7; TRBD2 is taken as the D call from the table, unchecked against the DNA. TRBV21-1 is noted as a pseudogene. The CDR3 consists of 16 residues.

The V gene is TRBV28, the J gene TRBJ1-2, with D uncertain. The CDR3 consists of 12 residues. Per germline, CDR1 MDHEN and CDR2 SYDVKM. V was trimmed by 7 bases and J by 4 bases, leaving 10 bases between them. This chain's CDR3 is CASNLAGYGYTF. DNA for the CDR3: TGTGCCAGCAACTTAGCTGGCTATGGCTACACCTTC.

This sequence joins TRBV30 and TRBJ2-1; maybe TRBD1 (5 bases). Trimming took 0 bases from V and 10 from J, leaving 10 bases between them. This CDR3 has 12 residues. CDR1 and CDR2 (germline): GTSNPN, SVGIG (reference sequence). The CDR3 is CAWSVLQEEQFF. The CDR3 bases are TGTGCCTGGAGTGTACTACAGGAGGAGCAGTTCTTC.

In this sample, this clone turned up a few times. The junction shows a germline mismatch at one end, possibly a read error. V gene TRBV7-9 combines with J gene TRBJ2-7; perhaps TRBD2 as D (6 bases). The CDR3 is 11 amino acids. Germline V gene lookup returns CDR1 SEHNR and CDR2 FQNEAQ (reference sequence). The CDR3 DNA sequence: TGTGCCAGCAGCTCGGAGGGAATTTGGGGATTC. Protein product: CASSSEGIWGF.